This T cell receptor (beta chain) was found in a study of OX40 agonist ivuxolimab in advanced cancers. With 0 bases removed from V and 5 bases from J, the gap between germline ends came to 10 bases. CDR3 length: 14 amino acids. The V gene's germline CDR1 is WNHNN and CDR2 SYGVQD (reference sequence). This clone turned up a few times. Here immunoSEQ multiplex PCR was the method, and the copy in TCRdb shows in-frame clones only, minus some. This table has 70,000 to 95,000 clones, roughly 80% appearing once. The chain combines TRBV10-1 with TRBJ1-2; no clear D gene. This sequence was found in an adult with an advanced solid tumor such as melanoma, head and neck, liver or kidney cancer. Source: CD4+ or CD8+ T cells sorted from blood, taken in a trial of the OX40 agonist ivuxolimab. As DNA, the CDR3 is TGCGCCAGCAGTGAGTCGTGGTTGAGTTATGGCTACACCTTC. Its translation is CASSESWLSYGYTF.